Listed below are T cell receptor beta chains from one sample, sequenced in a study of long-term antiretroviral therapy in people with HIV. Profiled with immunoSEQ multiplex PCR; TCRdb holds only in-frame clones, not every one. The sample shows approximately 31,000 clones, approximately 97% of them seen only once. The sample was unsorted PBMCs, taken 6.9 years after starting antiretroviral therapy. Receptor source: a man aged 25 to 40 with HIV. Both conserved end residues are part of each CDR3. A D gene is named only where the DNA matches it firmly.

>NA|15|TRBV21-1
CASSKDERDQGEQFF
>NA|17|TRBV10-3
CAIGNPTALSYQETQYF
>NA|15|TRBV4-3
CASSQSFGNTGELFF
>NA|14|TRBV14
CASSQGLTTDTQYF
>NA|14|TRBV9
CASSERSGDQPQHF
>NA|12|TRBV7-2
CASSSFRGEQYF
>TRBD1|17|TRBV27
CASSFQGQERGFGELFF
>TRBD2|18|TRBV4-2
CASSRTTQAGENQETQYF
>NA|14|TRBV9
CASSADSSDQPQHF
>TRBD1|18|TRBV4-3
CASSQVAKTGWVKNIQYF
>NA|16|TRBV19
CASSIMTGQGNYGYTF
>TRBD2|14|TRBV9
CASSVLASGNEQFF
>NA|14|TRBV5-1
CASSLDFGPGTPLF
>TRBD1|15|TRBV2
CASRQLRDSPYEQYF
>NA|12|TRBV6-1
CASRYRNTEAFF